This TCR beta chain emerged from a study of cytomegalovirus exposure and HLA in healthy donors. The PCR used 60 Vbeta and 13 Jbeta primers. Clones were sequenced by immunoSEQ multiplex PCR, and TCRdb holds only the in-frame ones, with some missing. The sample contains 150,000 to 200,000 clones, 80% to 85% of which appear only once. Sequencing was performed on PBMCs. The source is a man aged 50 to 60 in good health and CMV-seropositive.

CDR3 in DNA: TGTGCCAGCAGTGAAATAGGACATGGGGGCTACACCTTC. Its protein is CASSEIGHGGYTF. J is TRBJ1-2 and V is TRBV25-1; TRBD1 is a possible D gene (5 bases). The germline V gene has CDR1 MGHDK and CDR2 SYGVNS. The germline V and J ends were trimmed by 2 bases and 8 bases, with 12 bases remaining between them. The CDR3 is 13 amino acids.